The entry that follows covers one T cell receptor (beta chain) sequence. Its antigen remains unknown. PCR involved 60 Vbeta and 13 Jbeta primers. Repertoires were generated with immunoSEQ multiplex PCR, while TCRdb's copy carries only in-frame clones and drops some. The sample table sets out tens of thousands of clones. CDR1 and CDR2 (germline): MNHNY, SVGAGI (reference sequence). The CDR3 loop spans 15 amino acids. Trimming shortened V by 6 bases and J by 4 bases, and 16 bases separated the two germline ends. This sample stems from a study of cytomegalovirus exposure and HLA in healthy donors. Broader study findings: Sequences of the TCR beta chain were said to predict the HLA-A and HLA-B alleles of most subjects accurately.

This clonotype was obtained from a male donor in good health and CMV-seropositive. The V and J genes are TRBV6-6 and TRBJ1-5; maybe TRBD1 (6 bases). The specimen was PBMCs. CDR3 region: CASRRGGALNQPQHF. For the CDR3, the DNA is TGTGCCAGCAGGCGAGGGGGGGCGCTAAATCAGCCCCAGCATTTT.